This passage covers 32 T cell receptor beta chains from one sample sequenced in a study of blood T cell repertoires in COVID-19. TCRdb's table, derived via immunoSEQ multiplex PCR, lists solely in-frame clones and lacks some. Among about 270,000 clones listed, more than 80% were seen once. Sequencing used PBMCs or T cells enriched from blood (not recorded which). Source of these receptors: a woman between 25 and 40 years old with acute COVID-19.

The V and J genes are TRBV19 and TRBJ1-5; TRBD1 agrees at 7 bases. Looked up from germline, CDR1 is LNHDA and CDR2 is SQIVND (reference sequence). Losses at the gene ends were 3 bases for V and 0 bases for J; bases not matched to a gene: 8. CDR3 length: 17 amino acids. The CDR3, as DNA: TGTGCCAGTAGTATTAAACCGGGACAGCATAGCAATCAGCCCCAGCATTTT. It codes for CASSIKPGQHSNQPQHF.

The CDR3 loop is CASSTNGRGATNEKLFF. The CDR3 bases are TGTGCCAGTAGTACGAATGGCAGGGGTGCAACTAATGAAAAACTGTTTTTT. The gene calls are TRBV19 and TRBJ1-4; D possibly corresponds to TRBD1 (6 bases). Looked up from germline, CDR1 is LNHDA and CDR2 is SQIVND (reference sequence). Trimming pared 4 bases from V and 0 bases from J, leaving 15 bases between. CDR3 length: 17 residues.

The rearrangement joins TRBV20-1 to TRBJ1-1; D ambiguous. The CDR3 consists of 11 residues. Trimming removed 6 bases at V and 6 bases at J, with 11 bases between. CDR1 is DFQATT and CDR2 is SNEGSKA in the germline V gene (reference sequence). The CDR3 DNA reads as TGCAGTGCCCGAGAGGAGTCTGAAGCTTTCTTT. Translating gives CSAREESEAFF.

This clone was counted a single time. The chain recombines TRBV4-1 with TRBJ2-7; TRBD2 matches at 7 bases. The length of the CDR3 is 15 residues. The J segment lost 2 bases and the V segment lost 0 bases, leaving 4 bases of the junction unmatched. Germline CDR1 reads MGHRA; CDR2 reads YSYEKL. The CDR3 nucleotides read TGCGCCAGCAGCCAAGATTGGGGGGGGACCTACGAGCAGTACTTC. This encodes CASSQDWGGTYEQYF.

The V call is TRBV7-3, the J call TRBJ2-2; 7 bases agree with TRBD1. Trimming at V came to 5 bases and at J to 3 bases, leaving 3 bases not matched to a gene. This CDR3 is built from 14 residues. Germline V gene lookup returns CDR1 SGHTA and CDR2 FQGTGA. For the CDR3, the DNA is TGTGCCAGCAGCCCGCAGGGGGACACCGGGGAGCTGTTTTTT. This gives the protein CASSPQGDTGELFF.

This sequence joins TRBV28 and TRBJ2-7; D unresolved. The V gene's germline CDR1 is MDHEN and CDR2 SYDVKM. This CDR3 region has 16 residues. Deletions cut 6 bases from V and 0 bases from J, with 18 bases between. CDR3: CASSPPISSSSYEQYF. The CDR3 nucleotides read TGTGCCAGCAGCCCCCCGATCAGTAGCAGCTCCTACGAGCAGTACTTC. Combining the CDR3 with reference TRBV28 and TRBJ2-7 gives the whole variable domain DVKVTQSSRYLVKRTGEKVFLECVQDMDHENMFWYRQDPGLGLRLIYFSYDVKMKEKGDIPEGYSVSREKKERFSLILESASTNQTSMYLCASSPPISSSSYEQYFGPGTRLTVT.

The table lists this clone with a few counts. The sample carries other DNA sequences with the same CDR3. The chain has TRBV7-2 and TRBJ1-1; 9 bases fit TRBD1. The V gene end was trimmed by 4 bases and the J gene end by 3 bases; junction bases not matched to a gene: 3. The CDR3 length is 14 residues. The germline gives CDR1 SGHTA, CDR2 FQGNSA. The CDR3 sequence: CASSSRTGDTEAFF. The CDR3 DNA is TGTGCCAGCAGCTCGCGGACAGGGGACACTGAAGCTTTCTTT.

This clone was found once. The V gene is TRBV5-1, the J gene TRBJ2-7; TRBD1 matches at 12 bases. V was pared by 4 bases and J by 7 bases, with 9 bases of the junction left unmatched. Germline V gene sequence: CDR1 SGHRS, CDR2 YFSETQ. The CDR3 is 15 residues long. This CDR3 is CASSTGTGGFEEQYF. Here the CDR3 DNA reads TGCGCCAGCAGCACGGGGACAGGGGGCTTTGAGGAGCAGTACTTC.

The DNA of the CDR3 is TGTGCCAGCACCCCACCTGACAGGGTTTCCTACGAGCAGTACTTC. Encoded protein: CASTPPDRVSYEQYF. V gene TRBV28 combines with J gene TRBJ2-7, with 7 bases that match TRBD1. V was pared by 7 bases and J by 1 base, with 10 bases of the junction left unmatched. The CDR3 is made up of 15 amino acids. Germline V CDR1 and CDR2: MDHEN, SYDVKM.

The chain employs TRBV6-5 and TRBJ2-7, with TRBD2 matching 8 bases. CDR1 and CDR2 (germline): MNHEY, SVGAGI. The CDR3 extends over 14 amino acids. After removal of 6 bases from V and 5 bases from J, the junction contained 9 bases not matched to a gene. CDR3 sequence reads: CASRPLRAGDEQYF. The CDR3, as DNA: TGTGCCAGCAGACCCCTTAGAGCGGGAGACGAGCAGTACTTC.

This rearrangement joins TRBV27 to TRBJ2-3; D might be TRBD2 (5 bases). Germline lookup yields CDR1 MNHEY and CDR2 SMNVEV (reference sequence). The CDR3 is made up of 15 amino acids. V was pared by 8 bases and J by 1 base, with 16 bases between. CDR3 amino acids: CASQRVGFGTDTQYF. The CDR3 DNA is TGTGCCAGCCAGAGGGTGGGATTTGGCACAGATACGCAGTATTTT.

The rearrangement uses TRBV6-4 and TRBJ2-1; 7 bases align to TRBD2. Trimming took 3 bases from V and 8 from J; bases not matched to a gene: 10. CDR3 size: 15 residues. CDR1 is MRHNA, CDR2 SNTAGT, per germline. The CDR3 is CASSEGQGGNDEQFF. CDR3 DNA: TGTGCCAGCAGTGAAGGGCAGGGAGGGAATGATGAGCAGTTCTTC.

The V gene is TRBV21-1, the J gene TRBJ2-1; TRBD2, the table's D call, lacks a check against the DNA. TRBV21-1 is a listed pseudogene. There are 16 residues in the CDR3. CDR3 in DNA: TGTGCCAGCAGCACACCACTAGCGGGAGGATATTGCCGGCAGTTCTTC. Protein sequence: CASSTPLAGGYCRQFF.

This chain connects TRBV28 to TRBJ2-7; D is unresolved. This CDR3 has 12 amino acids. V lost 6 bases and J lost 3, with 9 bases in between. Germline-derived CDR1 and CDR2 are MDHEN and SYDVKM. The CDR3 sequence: CASRRMSYEQYF. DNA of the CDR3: TGTGCCAGCAGGCGGATGAGCTACGAGCAGTACTTC.

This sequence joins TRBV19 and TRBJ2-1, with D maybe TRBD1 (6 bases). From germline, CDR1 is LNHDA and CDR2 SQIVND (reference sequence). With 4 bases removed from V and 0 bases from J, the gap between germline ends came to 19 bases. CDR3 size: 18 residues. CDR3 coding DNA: TGTGCCAGTAGTACCAGCCTACAGGGATTTAGCTCCTACAATGAGCAGTTCTTC. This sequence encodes CASSTSLQGFSSYNEQFF.

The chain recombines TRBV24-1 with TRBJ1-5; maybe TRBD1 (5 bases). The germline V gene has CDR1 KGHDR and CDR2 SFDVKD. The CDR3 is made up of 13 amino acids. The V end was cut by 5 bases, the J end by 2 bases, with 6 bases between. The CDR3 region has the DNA TGTGCCACCAGTGCACAGGGCAATCAGCCCCAGCATTTT. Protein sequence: CATSAQGNQPQHF.

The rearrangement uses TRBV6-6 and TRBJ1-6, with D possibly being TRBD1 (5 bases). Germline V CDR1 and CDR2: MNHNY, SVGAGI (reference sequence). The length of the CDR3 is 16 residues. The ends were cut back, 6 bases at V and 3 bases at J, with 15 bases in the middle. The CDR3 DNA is TGTGCCAGCAGAAAAGACCTCAGGGACTATAATTCACCCCTCCACTTT. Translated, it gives CASRKDLRDYNSPLHF.

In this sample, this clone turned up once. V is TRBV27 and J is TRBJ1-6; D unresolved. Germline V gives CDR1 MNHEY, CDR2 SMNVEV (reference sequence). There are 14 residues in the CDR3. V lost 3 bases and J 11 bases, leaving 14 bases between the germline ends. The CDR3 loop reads CASSLGAFRTPLHF. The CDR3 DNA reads TGTGCCAGCAGTTTGGGTGCGTTCAGGACACCCCTCCACTTT.

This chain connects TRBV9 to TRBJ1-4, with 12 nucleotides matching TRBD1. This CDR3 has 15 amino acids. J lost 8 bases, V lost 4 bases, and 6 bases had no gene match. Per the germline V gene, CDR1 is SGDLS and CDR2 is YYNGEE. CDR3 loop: CASSPPGQGAEKLFF. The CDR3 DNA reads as TGTGCCAGCAGCCCGCCGGGACAGGGGGCGGAAAAACTGTTTTTT.

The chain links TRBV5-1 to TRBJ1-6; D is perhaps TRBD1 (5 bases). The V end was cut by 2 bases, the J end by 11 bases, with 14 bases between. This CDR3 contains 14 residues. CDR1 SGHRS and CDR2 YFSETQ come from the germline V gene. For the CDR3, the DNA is TGCGCCAGCAGCTTTATGAAGGGGTGGGCACCCCTCCACTTT. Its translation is CASSFMKGWAPLHF.

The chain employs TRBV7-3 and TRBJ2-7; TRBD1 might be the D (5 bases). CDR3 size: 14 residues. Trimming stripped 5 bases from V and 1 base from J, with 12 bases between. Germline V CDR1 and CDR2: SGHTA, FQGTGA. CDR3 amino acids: CASSPQGASYEQYF. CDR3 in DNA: TGTGCCAGCAGCCCCCAAGGGGCTTCCTACGAGCAGTACTTC.

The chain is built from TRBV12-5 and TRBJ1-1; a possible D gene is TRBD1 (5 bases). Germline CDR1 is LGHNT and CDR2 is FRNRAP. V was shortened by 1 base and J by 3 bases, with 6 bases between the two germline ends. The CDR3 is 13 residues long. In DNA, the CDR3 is TGTGCTAGTGGTTTGGGGGGCGACACTGAAGCTTTCTTT. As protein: CASGLGGDTEAFF.

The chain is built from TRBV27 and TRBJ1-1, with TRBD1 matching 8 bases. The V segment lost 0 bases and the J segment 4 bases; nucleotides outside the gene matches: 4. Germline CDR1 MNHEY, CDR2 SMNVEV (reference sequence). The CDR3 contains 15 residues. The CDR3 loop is CASSLSFRGLTEAFF. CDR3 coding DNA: TGTGCCAGCAGTTTATCGTTCAGGGGGCTCACTGAAGCTTTCTTT.

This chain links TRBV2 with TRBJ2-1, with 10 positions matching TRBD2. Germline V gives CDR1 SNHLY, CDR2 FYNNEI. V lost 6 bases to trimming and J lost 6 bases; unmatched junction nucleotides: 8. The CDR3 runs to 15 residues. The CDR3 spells CASRGSAGGRNEQFF. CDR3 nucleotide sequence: TGTGCCAGCAGAGGGTCAGCGGGAGGGCGCAATGAGCAGTTCTTC.

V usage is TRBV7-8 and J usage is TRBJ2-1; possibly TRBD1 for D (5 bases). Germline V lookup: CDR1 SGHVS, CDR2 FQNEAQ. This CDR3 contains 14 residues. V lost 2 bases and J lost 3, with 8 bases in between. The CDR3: CASSLPGNYNEQFF. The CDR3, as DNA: TGTGCCAGCAGCTTACCAGGGAACTACAATGAGCAGTTCTTC. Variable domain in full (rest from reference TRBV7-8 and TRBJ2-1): GAGVSQSPRYKVAKRGQDVALRCDPISGHVSLFWYQQALGQGPEFLTYFQNEAQLDKSGLPSDRFFAERPEGSVSTLKIQRTQQEDSAVYLCASSLPGNYNEQFFGPGTRLTVL.

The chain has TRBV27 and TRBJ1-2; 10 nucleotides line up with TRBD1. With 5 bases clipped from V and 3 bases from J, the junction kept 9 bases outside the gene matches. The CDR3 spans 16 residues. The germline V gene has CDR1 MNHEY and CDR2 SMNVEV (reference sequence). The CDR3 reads CASSHRQGAADYGYTF. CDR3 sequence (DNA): TGTGCCAGCAGTCACCGACAGGGGGCTGCTGACTATGGCTACACCTTC.

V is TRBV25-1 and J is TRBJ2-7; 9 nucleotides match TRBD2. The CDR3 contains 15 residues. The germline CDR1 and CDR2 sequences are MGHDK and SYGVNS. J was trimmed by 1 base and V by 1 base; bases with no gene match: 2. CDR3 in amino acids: CASSESSGRSYEQYF. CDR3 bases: TGTGCCAGCAGTGAATCAAGCGGGAGGTCCTACGAGCAGTACTTC.

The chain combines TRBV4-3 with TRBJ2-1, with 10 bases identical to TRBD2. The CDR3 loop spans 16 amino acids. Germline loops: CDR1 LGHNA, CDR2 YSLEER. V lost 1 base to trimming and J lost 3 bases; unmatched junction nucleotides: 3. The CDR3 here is CASSQGLAGDYNEQFF. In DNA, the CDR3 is TGCGCCAGCAGCCAAGGCCTAGCGGGAGACTACAATGAGCAGTTCTTC.

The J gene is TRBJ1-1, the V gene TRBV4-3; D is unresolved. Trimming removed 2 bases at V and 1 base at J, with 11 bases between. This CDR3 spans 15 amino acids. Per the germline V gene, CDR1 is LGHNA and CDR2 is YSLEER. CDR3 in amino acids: CASSQRIETNTEAFF. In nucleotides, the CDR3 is TGCGCCAGCAGCCAACGTATAGAAACGAACACTGAAGCTTTCTTT.

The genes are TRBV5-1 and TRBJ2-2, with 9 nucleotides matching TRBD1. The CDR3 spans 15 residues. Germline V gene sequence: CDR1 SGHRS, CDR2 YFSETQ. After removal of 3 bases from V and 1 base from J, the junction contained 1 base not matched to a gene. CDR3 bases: TGCGCCAGCAGCTCGGACAGGGGGAACACCGGGGAGCTGTTTTTT. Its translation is CASSSDRGNTGELFF.

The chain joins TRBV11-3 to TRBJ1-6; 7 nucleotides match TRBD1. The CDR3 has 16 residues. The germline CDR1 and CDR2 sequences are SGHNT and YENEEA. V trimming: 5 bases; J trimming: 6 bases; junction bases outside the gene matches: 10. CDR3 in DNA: TGTGCCAGCAGCCCGGGTAGGAGGGGGCTTAATTCACCCCTCCACTTT. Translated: CASSPGRRGLNSPLHF.

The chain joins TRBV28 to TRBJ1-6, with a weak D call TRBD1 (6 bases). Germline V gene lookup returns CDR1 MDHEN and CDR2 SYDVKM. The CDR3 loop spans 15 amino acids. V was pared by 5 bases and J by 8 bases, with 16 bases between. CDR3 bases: TGTGCCAGCAGTAGCCAGGACAGCCTTGATTCACCCCTCCACTTT. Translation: CASSSQDSLDSPLHF.